This T cell receptor beta chain was retrieved from a study of T cell responses to AZD1222 COVID-19 vaccine. Broader study findings: Donors were mostly white British, more females; clonal diversity possibly underestimated. The study found Spike-specific TCR breadth and depth rose after two AZD1222 doses.

Concerning this clone itself: Antigen unknown.

The CDR3 runs 14 residues. CDR1 and CDR2 from the germline V gene are MNHEY and SMNVEV (reference sequence). Trimming took 5 bases from V and 5 from J; bases not matched to a gene: 6. Clones were sequenced by immunoSEQ multiplex PCR, and TCRdb holds only the in-frame ones, with some missing. The sample comprises approximately 180,000 clones, just over 85% of which are singletons, and 6% to 8.5% rests with the top ten. The TCR comes from an adult in good health. The V call is TRBV27, the J call TRBJ1-5; 7 positions match TRBD1. The starting material was peripheral blood, obtained on day 0 of AZD1222 vaccination. The CDR3 sequence: CASSPGTEHQPQHF. DNA of the CDR3: TGTGCCAGCAGTCCCGGGACAGAGCATCAGCCCCAGCATTTT.